This TCR beta chain appears in the sequencing data of a study of OX40 agonist ivuxolimab in advanced cancers. For the study at large: Mean age 60 years, range about 20 to 79; about 85% male.

Peripheral blood came from all dose cohorts at three timepoints. Profiling relied on immunoSEQ multiplex PCR, and the TCRdb table lists in-frame clones only, not all of them. The repertoire has about 86,000 clones, about 83% of them found once; the top ten carry approximately 1.5%. Study-level findings and limits: At 0.1 to 3.0 mg/kg, CD4+ and CD8+ blood T cells expanded clonally by week 6.

This CDR3 has 15 residues. Unmatched junction bases numbered 2, after V lost 0 bases and J lost 1 base. The germline gives CDR1 SGHNT, CDR2 YYREEE (reference sequence). This clone was observed a single time. The antigen is unknown. The specimen was CD4+ or CD8+ T cells sorted from blood, collected in a trial of the OX40 agonist ivuxolimab. The receptor comes from an adult with an advanced solid tumor such as melanoma, head and neck, liver or kidney cancer. The genes are TRBV5-4 and TRBJ2-5, with 8 positions matching TRBD2. The CDR3 here is CASSLVGGAQETQYF. The CDR3 DNA reads TGTGCCAGCAGCTTGGTCGGGGGGGCCCAAGAGACCCAGTACTTC.